This TCR beta chain was sequenced in a study of CD8 T cells in ankylosing spondylitis. Study results and limitations: A TCR beta motif made of fewer than ten highly homologous variants seemed typical of ankylosing spondylitis blood. Earlier authors reported some of these motif variants in reactive arthritis synovial fluid and blood. A CD8+ phenotype characterized the disease-linked clones, which were relatively rare in peripheral blood. Within matched ankylosing spondylitis synovial fluid, disease-linked clones were reportedly significantly enriched.

TCRdb passed the 5' RACE reads through MiXCR, listing each CDR3 protein once. In the table there are 700,000 to 850,000 distinct CDR3 sequences, 10% to 15% of which are singletons. A few counts support this clonotype. Its target is not known. This TCR was sampled from a male donor with ankylosing spondylitis. The sample consisted of blood, either unsorted or a sorted T cell fraction (not recorded which).

The DNA of the CDR3 is TGCGCCAGCAGTGAGGTCGGGACAGGCAACACCGGGGAGCTGTTTTTT. This translates into CASSEVGTGNTGELFF. The rearrangement joins TRBV10-1 to TRBJ2-2, with 8 bases that match TRBD1. The CDR3 loop spans 16 amino acids. Germline V CDR1 and CDR2: WNHNN, SYGVQD (reference sequence). Losses at the gene ends were 2 bases for V and 2 bases for J; bases not matched to a gene: 4.